This TCR beta chain was found in a study of Graves' ophthalmopathy and Graves' hyperthyroidism (dated by TCRdb to 2016 to 2019). Background on the whole study: Peripheral blood was collected at initial diagnosis, before any treatment. Following sample collection, hyperthyroidism patients were given methimazole at a starting dose of 30 mg daily, and ophthalmopathy patients were given high-dose intravenous methylprednisolone. The study used TCR beta repertoire signatures to distinguish Graves' ophthalmopathy from Graves' hyperthyroidism and to predict progression to ophthalmopathy. In total, 135 blood samples were TCR-sequenced: 43 ophthalmopathy, approximately 80 hyperthyroidism and some 17 hyperthyroidism-to-ophthalmopathy patients. A discovery set of about a hundred patients (43 ophthalmopathy, 57 stable hyperthyroidism) was enrolled to explore V-J signatures distinguishing ophthalmopathy from hyperthyroidism. In more than five hyperthyroidism patients, the T-cell repertoires found in thyroid tissue were compared with those found in blood. The independent validation cohort included about 20 hyperthyroidism patients plus 17 patients who later progressed from hyperthyroidism to ophthalmopathy.

From its cysteine to its phenylalanine, the CDR3 spans 14 amino acids. Here the CDR3 DNA is all that survives: 42 bases in frame from base 1. CDR1 and CDR2 are drawn from the germline V gene: MDHEN, SYDVKM. Trimming costs V 3 bases and J 1 base, and their ends lie 9 bases apart. TCR beta CDR3 regions were amplified from RNA transcripts for repertoire sequencing. The first round of RT-PCR was done with HTBI primers and the Qiagen OneStep RT-PCR kit, and was followed by a second round of multiplex PCR, then size selection and purification. Libraries were sequenced paired-end with 100 bp reads on an Illumina HiSeq2000. In the authors' own workflow: SOAPnuke was used to process the reads, throwing out any read that had adapters, had uncalled bases, had a mean Phred below 15, or lacked an exact constant-primer or identifier match. COPE v1.2.5 was used to merge the high-quality paired reads. Each unique nucleotide sequence was defined as a clonotype, and clonotypes were aligned to IMGT TRB V, D and J references with MiTCR v1.1. Analysis was restricted to V-J combinations with a frequency above 0.0001, which covered 98% to 99.2% of repertoires. For each V-J combination, a TCR clonal expansion and chaos score was defined as the ratio of F50 clonal expansion to chaos observed in the TCRdist matrix. Welch's t-statistics and random forest were used to reduce the features to about a dozen V-J combinations, which were then used as input to a naive Bayes classifier. The Morisita-Horn index was used to measure how similar the thyroid and blood repertoires were. Through fastp at Q25 and MiXCR, TCRdb rebuilt clones from the public reads, retaining in-frame beta chains. Each record represents a unique CDR3 protein, reported with the most common genes and DNA among its rows. These V and J calls originate from TCRdb's pipeline instead of the authors' own analysis. The sample has about 370,000 distinct CDR3 sequences on record, about 18% of them singletons. The ten largest clones take up about 2.4% of the sample.

A note on this clonotype: Which antigen it targets is not known. No quality values exist for individual bases; no much larger clone is one base distant.

Here is what the overall study found, with its caveats: In cross-validation, the 13-signature model distinguished ophthalmopathy from stable hyperthyroidism with around 90% sensitivity and about 81% specificity, while in the test set the corresponding values were roughly 80% and 75%. Sample size was not statistically predetermined, and group allocation was not concealed from the investigators. Most expanded thyroid clonotypes with frequency above 0.001 were also detected in blood, suggesting blood repertoires may reflect the thyroid immune response. In validation, the model predicted ophthalmopathy progression with more than 70% sensitivity and approximately 75% specificity; eleven to twelve predicted patients were CT-confirmed with GO in a median of about 6.2 months.

A patient counted as having stable hyperthyroidism if there was no progression to ophthalmopathy within 18 months of follow-up. Hyperthyroidism patients were newly diagnosed, were aged 18 to 65 years, and had a disease duration under 2 months. Patients were excluded if they had other autoimmune diseases, uncontrolled infections, pregnancy or lactation. Diagnosis relied on clinical symptoms, serum thyroxine, TRAb, thyroid ultrasound and orbital computed tomography. Ficoll-Paque density gradient centrifugation was used to isolate PBMCs from about 10 ml of fresh peripheral blood. Total RNA was extracted using Trizol reagent, and RNA quality was checked on an Agilent 2100 Bioanalyzer.

The receptor chain draws on TRBV28 and TRBJ1-1; the D gene lacks a confident call. Sequencing input: peripheral blood. The clonotype was recovered from an adult woman with stable Graves' hyperthyroidism. The DNA sequence is as follows: TGTGCCAGCAGTTTTCCTGGACGGAACACTGAAGCTTTCTTT. Its protein is CASSFPGRNTEAFF.